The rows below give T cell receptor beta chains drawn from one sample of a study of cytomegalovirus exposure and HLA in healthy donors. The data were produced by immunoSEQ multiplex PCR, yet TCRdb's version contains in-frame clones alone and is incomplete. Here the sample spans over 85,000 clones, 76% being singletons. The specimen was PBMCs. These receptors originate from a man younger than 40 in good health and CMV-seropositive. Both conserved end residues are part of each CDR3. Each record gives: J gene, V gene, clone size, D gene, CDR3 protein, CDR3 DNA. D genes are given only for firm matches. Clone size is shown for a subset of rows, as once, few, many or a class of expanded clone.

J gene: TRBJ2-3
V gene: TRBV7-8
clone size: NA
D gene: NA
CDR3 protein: CASSPGGDLGTQYF
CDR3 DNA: TGTGCCAGCAGCCCCGGCGGAGACCTCGGTACGCAGTATTTT

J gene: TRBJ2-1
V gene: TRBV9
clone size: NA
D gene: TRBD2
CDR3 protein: CASSVGGGYNEQFF
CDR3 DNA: TGTGCCAGCAGCGTTGGCGGGGGTTACAATGAGCAGTTCTTC

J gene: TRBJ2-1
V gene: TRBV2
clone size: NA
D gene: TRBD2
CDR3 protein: CASTPGLAWVNEQFF
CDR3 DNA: TGTGCCAGCACCCCGGGACTAGCGTGGGTCAATGAGCAGTTCTTC

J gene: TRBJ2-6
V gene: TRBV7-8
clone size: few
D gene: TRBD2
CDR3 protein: CASSFPAGEPGANVLTF
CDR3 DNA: TGTGCCAGCAGCTTTCCAGCGGGGGAGCCTGGGGCCAACGTCCTGACTTTC

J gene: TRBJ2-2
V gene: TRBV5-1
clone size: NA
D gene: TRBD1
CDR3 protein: CASSLGQGITGELFF
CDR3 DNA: TGCGCCAGCAGCTTGGGACAGGGGATCACCGGGGAGCTGTTTTTT

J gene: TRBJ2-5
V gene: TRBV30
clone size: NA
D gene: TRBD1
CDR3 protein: CAWSWTGFQETQYF
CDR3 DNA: TGTGCCTGGAGTTGGACAGGGTTCCAAGAGACCCAGTACTTC

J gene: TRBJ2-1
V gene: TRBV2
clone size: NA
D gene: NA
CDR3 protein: CASVVAGGRTYNEQFF
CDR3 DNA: TGTGCCAGCGTCGTTGCGGGCGGACGTACCTACAATGAGCAGTTCTTC

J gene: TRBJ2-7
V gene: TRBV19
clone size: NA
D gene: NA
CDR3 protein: CASSYTPTQASEQYF
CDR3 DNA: TGTGCCAGTAGTTATACCCCCACCCAGGCAAGCGAGCAGTACTTC

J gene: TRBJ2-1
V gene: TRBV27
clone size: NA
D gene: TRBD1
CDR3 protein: CASADRNNEQFF
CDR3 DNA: TGTGCCAGCGCGGACAGGAACAATGAGCAGTTCTTC

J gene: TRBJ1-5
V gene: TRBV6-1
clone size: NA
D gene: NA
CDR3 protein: CASSEGVGENQPQHF
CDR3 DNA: TGTGCCAGCAGTGAAGGAGTTGGGGAGAATCAGCCCCAGCATTTT

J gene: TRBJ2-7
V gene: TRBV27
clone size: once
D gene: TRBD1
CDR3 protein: CASSLWTGDEEQYF
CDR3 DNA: TGTGCCAGCAGTTTATGGACAGGGGATGAAGAGCAGTACTTC

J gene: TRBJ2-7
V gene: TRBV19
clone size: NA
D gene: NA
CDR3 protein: CASSYPQGSLYEQYF
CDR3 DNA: TGTGCCAGTAGTTACCCGCAGGGGAGCCTCTACGAGCAGTACTTC

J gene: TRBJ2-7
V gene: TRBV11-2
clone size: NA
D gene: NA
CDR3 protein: CASSITTGTYEQYF
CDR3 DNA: TGTGCCAGCAGCATTACGACAGGTACCTACGAGCAGTACTTC